This T cell receptor (beta chain) was identified during a study of T-cell memory formation after mild COVID-19. Study results and caveats: Contracting CD4+ clones lay largely in CM and EM, with CD8+ ones residing in EMRA.

There are many counts of this clonotype. What it binds is unknown. This CDR3 has 14 residues. V was clipped by 1 base and J by 3 bases; unmatched bases: 0. The germline V gene encodes CDR1 SGHTA and CDR2 FQGTGA. MiXCR, applied by TCRdb to the 5' RACE reads, yields one record per CDR3 protein. The sample yields about 310,000 distinct CDR3 sequences, roughly 15% seen once. The genes are TRBV7-3 and TRBJ2-3; 8 bases line up with TRBD2. The origin of this receptor is a man aged 18 to 29 who had mild COVID-19 (a few samples of this study predate the infection). Cell type and time point are not known. Sequenced sample: PBMCs or a T cell subset sorted from them (not recorded which). Written as DNA, the CDR3 is TGTGCCAGCAGCTTAAGCGGGGGGACAGATACGCAGTATTTT. This translates into CASSLSGGTDTQYF.